Sequencing of this T cell receptor (beta chain) was carried out in a study of T cell responses to AZD1222 COVID-19 vaccine. General study results and limits: Reportedly, close to half of spike-specific TCRs are directed against unmutated variant regions.

V shed 4 bases, J shed 6 bases, and the junction held 3 bases outside the gene matches. This CDR3 region has 16 residues. The germline V gene encodes CDR1 SGHVS and CDR2 FQNEAQ. Profiled with immunoSEQ multiplex PCR; TCRdb holds only in-frame clones, not every one. There are some 140,000 clones in the sample; about 87% occur only once, and roughly 2.9% lies in the top ten. Comments on this clone: Its specificity is not known.

The gene calls are TRBV7-8 and TRBJ2-2; 15 nucleotides align to TRBD2. The material was peripheral blood, obtained on day 0 of AZD1222 vaccination. The receptor was isolated from an adult in good health. CDR3 amino acids: CASSSRTSGGAGELFF. The CDR3 nucleotides are TGTGCCAGCAGCTCCCGGACTAGCGGGGGGGCCGGGGAGCTGTTTTTT.